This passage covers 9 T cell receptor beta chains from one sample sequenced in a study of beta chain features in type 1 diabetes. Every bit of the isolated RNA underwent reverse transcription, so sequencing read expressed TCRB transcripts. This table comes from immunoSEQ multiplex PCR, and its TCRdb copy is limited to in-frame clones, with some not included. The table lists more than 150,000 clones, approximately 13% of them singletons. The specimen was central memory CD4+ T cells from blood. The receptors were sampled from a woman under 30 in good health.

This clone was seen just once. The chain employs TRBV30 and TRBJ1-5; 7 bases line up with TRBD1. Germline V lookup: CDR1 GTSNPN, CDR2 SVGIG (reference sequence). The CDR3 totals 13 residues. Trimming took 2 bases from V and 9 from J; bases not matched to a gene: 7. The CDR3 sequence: CAWSRGAGGPQHF. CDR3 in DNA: TGTGCCTGGAGTCGAGGAGCAGGGGGGCCCCAGCATTTT.

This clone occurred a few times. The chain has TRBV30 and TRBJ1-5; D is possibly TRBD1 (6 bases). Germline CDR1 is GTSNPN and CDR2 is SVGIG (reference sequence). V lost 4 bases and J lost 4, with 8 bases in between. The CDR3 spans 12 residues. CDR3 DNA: TGTGCCTGGAACACAGGGAATCAGCCCCAGCATTTT. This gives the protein CAWNTGNQPQHF.

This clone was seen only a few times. The CDR3 DNA reads as TGTGCCTGGAGAGCCACTAGCGTCCTTTACGAGCAGTACTTC. Amino acids: CAWRATSVLYEQYF. The V and J genes are TRBV30 and TRBJ2-7; 7 bases are shared with TRBD2. The ends lost 3 bases at V and 4 bases at J; junction bases unmatched: 9. CDR1 GTSNPN and CDR2 SVGIG come from the germline V gene (reference sequence). The CDR3 length is 14 residues.

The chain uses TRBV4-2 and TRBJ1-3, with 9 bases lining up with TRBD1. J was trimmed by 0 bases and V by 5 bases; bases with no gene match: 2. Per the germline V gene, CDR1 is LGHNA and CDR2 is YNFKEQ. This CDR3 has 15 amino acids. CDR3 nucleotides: TGTGCCAGCAGCGGGACAGGGAACTCTGGAAACACCATATATTTT. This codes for CASSGTGNSGNTIYF.

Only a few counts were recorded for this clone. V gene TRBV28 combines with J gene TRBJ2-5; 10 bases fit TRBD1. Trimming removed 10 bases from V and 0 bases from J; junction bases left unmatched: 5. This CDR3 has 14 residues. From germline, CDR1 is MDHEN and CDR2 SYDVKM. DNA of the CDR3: TGTGCCATCAAAGACAGGGGGCACCAAGAGACCCAGTACTTC. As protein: CAIKDRGHQETQYF.

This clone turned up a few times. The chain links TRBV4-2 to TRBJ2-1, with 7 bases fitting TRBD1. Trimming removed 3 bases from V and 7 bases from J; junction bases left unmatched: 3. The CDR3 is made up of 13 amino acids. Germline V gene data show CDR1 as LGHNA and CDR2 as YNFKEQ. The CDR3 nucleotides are TGTGCCAGCAGCCACGACAGGGTTAATGAGCAGTTCTTC. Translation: CASSHDRVNEQFF.

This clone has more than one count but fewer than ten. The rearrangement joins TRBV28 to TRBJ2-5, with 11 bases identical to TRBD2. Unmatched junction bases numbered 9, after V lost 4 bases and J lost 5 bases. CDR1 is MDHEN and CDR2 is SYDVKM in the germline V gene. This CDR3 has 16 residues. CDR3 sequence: CASSSTTSGIEETQYF. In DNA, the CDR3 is TGTGCCAGCAGTTCCACGACTAGCGGGATAGAGGAGACCCAGTACTTC. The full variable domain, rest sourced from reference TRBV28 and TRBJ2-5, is DVKVTQSSRYLVKRTGEKVFLECVQDMDHENMFWYRQDPGLGLRLIYFSYDVKMKEKGDIPEGYSVSREKKERFSLILESASTNQTSMYLCASSSTTSGIEETQYFGPGTRLLVL.

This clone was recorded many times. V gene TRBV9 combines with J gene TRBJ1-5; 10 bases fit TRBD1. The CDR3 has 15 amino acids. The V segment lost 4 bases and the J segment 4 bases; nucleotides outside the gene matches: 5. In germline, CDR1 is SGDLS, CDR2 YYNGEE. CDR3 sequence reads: CASSREGQGNQPQHF. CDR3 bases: TGTGCCAGCAGCCGGGAGGGACAGGGGAATCAGCCCCAGCATTTT.

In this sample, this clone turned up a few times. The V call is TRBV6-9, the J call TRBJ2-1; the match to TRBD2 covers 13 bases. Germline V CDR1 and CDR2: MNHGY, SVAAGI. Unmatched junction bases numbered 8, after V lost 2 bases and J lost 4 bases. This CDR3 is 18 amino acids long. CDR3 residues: CASSYDLLAGGRYNEQFF. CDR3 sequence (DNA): TGTGCCAGCAGTTATGATCTACTAGCGGGAGGGAGATACAATGAGCAGTTCTTC.